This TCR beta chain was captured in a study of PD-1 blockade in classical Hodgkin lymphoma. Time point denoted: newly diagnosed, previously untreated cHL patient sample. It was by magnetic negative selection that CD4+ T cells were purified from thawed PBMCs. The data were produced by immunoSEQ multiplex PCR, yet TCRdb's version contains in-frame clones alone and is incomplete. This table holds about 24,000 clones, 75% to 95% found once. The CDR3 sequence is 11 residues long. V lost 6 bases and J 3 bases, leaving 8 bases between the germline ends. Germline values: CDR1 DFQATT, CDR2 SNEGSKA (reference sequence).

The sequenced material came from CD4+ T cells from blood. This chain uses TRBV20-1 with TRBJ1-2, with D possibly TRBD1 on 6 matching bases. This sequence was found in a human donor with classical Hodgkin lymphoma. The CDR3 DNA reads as TGCAGTGCCACAGGGTACTATGGCTACACCTTC. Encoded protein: CSATGYYGYTF.